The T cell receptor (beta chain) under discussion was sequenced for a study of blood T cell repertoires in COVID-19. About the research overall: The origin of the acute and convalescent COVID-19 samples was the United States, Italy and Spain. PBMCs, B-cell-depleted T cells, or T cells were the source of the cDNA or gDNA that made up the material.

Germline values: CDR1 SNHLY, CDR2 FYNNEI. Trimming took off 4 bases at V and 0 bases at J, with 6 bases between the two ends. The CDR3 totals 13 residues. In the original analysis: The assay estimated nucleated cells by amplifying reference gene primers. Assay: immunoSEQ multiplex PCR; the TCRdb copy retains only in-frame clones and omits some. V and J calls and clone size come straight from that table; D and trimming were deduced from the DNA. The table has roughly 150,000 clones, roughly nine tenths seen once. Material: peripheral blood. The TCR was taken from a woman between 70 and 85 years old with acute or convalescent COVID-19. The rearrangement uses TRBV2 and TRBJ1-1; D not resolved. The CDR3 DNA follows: TGTGCCAGCAGTGGCGAACTGAACACTGAAGCTTTCTTT. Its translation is CASSGELNTEAFF.